Listed here are 30 T cell receptor beta chains from one sample, sequenced in a study of blood T cell repertoires in COVID-19 (dated by TCRdb to 2018 to 2021). Library construction relied on the immunoSEQ multiplex PCR assay. In TCRdb, the immuneACCESS table is reduced to in-frame sequences with V and J assigned. These tables do not hold every clone; where another copy was compared, an unresolved V gene accounts for under half, and the others remain unexplained. For this sample the table gives some 110,000 clones, of which around 80% were detected only once. The ten largest clones capture roughly 6.2% of the sample. Sequenced material: peripheral blood. These receptor sequences come from an older man with acute or convalescent COVID-19.

This chain links TRBV7-9 with TRBJ1-1; D is unclear. The CDR3 sequence is 17 residues long. From germline, CDR1 is SEHNR and CDR2 FQNEAQ (reference sequence). Trimming took off 1 base at V and 1 base at J, with 16 bases between the two ends. The CDR3 loop reads CASSLVRERNANTEAFF. The CDR3 nucleotides are TGTGCCAGCAGCTTAGTTAGAGAGAGAAATGCGAACACTGAAGCTTTCTTT.

V gene TRBV18 combines with J gene TRBJ1-1; no firm D call. Trimming removed 5 bases at V and 1 base at J, with 11 bases between. CDR1 is KGHSH and CDR2 is LQKENI in the germline V gene. The CDR3 extends over 14 amino acids. The CDR3 nucleotides are TGTGCCAGCTCATTTAGTGAGGAGAACACTGAAGCTTTCTTT. Residues: CASSFSEENTEAFF.

The V gene is TRBV28, the J gene TRBJ2-3; D is unclear. V was shortened by 1 base and J by 4 bases, with 3 bases between the two germline ends. There are 12 residues in the CDR3. In germline, CDR1 is MDHEN, CDR2 SYDVKM. The CDR3: CASSLSADTQYF. In DNA, the CDR3 is TGTGCCAGCAGTTTATCTGCAGATACGCAGTATTTT.

The V call is TRBV30, the J call TRBJ2-1; 8 bases are a match to TRBD2. Germline CDR1 is GTSNPN and CDR2 is SVGIG (reference sequence). The CDR3 consists of 12 residues. With V trimmed by 3 bases and J by 8 bases, 3 bases remained unmatched. CDR3 sequence: CAWRSGSYEQFF. DNA of the CDR3: TGTGCCTGGAGAAGCGGGAGCTATGAGCAGTTCTTC.

This chain connects TRBV9 to TRBJ2-2, with D perhaps TRBD1 (6 bases). CDR3 length: 17 residues. In germline, CDR1 is SGDLS, CDR2 YYNGEE. V lost 0 bases, J lost 4 bases, and 16 bases lay in between. The CDR3 bases are TGTGCCAGCAGCGTAGCTACTCGGGCAGGGGTCACCGGGGAGCTGTTTTTT. Protein sequence: CASSVATRAGVTGELFF.

This chain uses TRBV21-1 with TRBJ2-7; the table's D call TRBD2 went unverified against the DNA. TRBV21-1 corresponds to a pseudogene. This CDR3 is 15 amino acids long. In DNA, the CDR3 is TGTGCCAGCAGTCAGCGGGAGAAGCTCTACGACGAGCAGTACTTC. This gives the protein CASSQREKLYDEQYF.

The chain recombines TRBV5-4 with TRBJ2-1; TRBD2 is a possible D gene (6 bases). The V gene's germline CDR1 is SGHNT and CDR2 YYREEE (reference sequence). CDR3 length: 15 amino acids. Trimming cost V 0 bases and J 7 bases, with 14 bases left between them. CDR3 DNA: TGTGCCAGCAGCTTGGTGGCTTCGGCGGGGAATGAGCAGTTCTTC. Translated, it gives CASSLVASAGNEQFF.

This clone was detected only a few times. The CDR3 DNA follows: TGTGCCAGCAGCCCCGGGGGGCCGGGGCCCCAGCATTTT. This codes for CASSPGGPGPQHF. The rearrangement links TRBV6-5 to TRBJ1-5; possible D gene TRBD1, 6 bases. The CDR3 covers 13 residues. The germline V gene has CDR1 MNHEY and CDR2 SVGAGI. V was cut by 6 bases and J by 9 bases, with 15 bases left in between.

CDR3 amino acids: CAWSVPAGGNKGRPEAFF. CDR3 DNA sequence: TGTGCCTGGAGTGTACCCGCAGGGGGCAATAAGGGAAGACCTGAAGCTTTCTTT. The V and J genes are TRBV30 and TRBJ1-1; 8 bases agree with TRBD1. Germline assignment: CDR1 GTSNPN and CDR2 SVGIG (reference sequence). This CDR3 is built from 18 residues. The junction had 18 bases not matched to a gene; V was cut back by 0 bases and J by 6 bases.

This sequence joins TRBV18 and TRBJ2-7; 8 bases agree with TRBD1. Germline-derived CDR1 and CDR2 are KGHSH and LQKENI. CDR3 size: 13 residues. V lost 6 bases to trimming and J lost 2 bases; unmatched junction nucleotides: 3. This chain's CDR3 is CASSRDRTYEQYF. The DNA for the CDR3 is TGTGCCAGCTCCCGGGACAGGACCTACGAGCAGTACTTC. Full variable domain (rest looked up from reference TRBV18 and TRBJ2-7): NAGVMQNPRHLVRRRGQEARLRCSPMKGHSHVYWYRQLPEEGLKFMVYLQKENIIDESGMPKERFSAEFPKEGPSILRIQQVVRGDSAAYFCASSRDRTYEQYFGPGTRLTVT.

The chain carries TRBV9 and TRBJ1-1; unclear D gene. From germline, CDR1 is SGDLS and CDR2 YYNGEE. V lost 0 bases and J lost 3, with 9 bases in between. The CDR3 totals 14 residues. The CDR3 protein is CASSVGYGDTEAFF. CDR3 nucleotides: TGTGCCAGCAGCGTAGGATATGGAGACACTGAAGCTTTCTTT.

V is TRBV15 and J is TRBJ2-3; 9 nucleotides line up with TRBD1. CDR3 size: 16 residues. Trimming removed 5 bases from V and 6 bases from J; junction bases left unmatched: 12. Germline CDR1 LNHNV, CDR2 YYDKDF (reference sequence). This chain's CDR3 is CATSHGGQGILDTQYF. The CDR3 DNA reads as TGTGCCACCAGCCACGGGGGACAGGGTATATTGGATACGCAGTATTTT.

A word on this clone: Other DNA sequences in this specimen translate into the identical CDR3. V gene TRBV18 combines with J gene TRBJ2-7, with TRBD1 identical over 7 bases. Trimming took 3 bases from V and 2 from J; bases not matched to a gene: 1. CDR1 and CDR2 (germline): KGHSH, LQKENI. This CDR3 region has 13 residues. CDR3 in DNA: TGTGCCAGCTCACCGCAGGGGGCCTACGAGCAGTACTTC. Amino acids: CASSPQGAYEQYF.

This clone was seen once. CDR3 coding DNA: TGTGCCAGCAGCTTAGGGCCGACAGGATACTCTGGGGCCAACGTCCTGACTTTC. Protein product: CASSLGPTGYSGANVLTF. The chain combines TRBV11-2 with TRBJ2-6; D might be TRBD1 (6 bases). Germline V CDR1 and CDR2: SGHAT, FQNNGV. CDR3 length: 18 residues. Trimming pared 1 base from V and 0 bases from J, leaving 13 bases between.

This rearrangement joins TRBV9 to TRBJ1-2; no clear D gene. Deletions cut 4 bases from V and 6 bases from J, with 16 bases between. This CDR3 is built from 14 residues. Germline loops: CDR1 SGDLS, CDR2 YYNGEE. The DNA for the CDR3 is TGTGCCAGCAGCCCCCGGGTCTTATTAGATGGCTACACCTTC. Its protein is CASSPRVLLDGYTF.

This chain joins TRBV7-2 and TRBJ2-5; 15 bases map to TRBD2. CDR3 length equals 19 residues. The V and J ends lost 3 bases and 3 bases, in that order; junction bases with no gene match: 11. From germline, CDR1 is SGHTA and CDR2 FQGNSA. The CDR3 reads CASSFTPGTSGRRKETQYF. The CDR3 nucleotides read TGTGCCAGCAGCTTTACACCCGGGACTAGCGGGAGGCGGAAAGAGACCCAGTACTTC.

V is TRBV2 and J is TRBJ2-1; 9 nucleotides align to TRBD2. The CDR3 consists of 14 residues. V trimming: 7 bases; J trimming: 4 bases; junction bases outside the gene matches: 5. Per the germline V gene, CDR1 is SNHLY and CDR2 is FYNNEI. CDR3 residues: CASIRLAGYNEQFF. The CDR3 region has the DNA TGTGCCAGCATCAGGCTAGCGGGGTACAATGAGCAGTTCTTC.

V is TRBV19 and J is TRBJ1-2, with 10 bases lining up with TRBD1. In germline, CDR1 is LNHDA, CDR2 SQIVND (reference sequence). The CDR3 totals 15 residues. The ends lost 3 bases at V and 4 bases at J; junction bases unmatched: 5. This CDR3 reads CASSIADRGGYGYTF. CDR3 nucleotides: TGTGCCAGTAGTATCGCGGACAGGGGGGGCTATGGCTACACCTTC.

This chain uses TRBV9 with TRBJ2-1; 16 nucleotides line up with TRBD2. J gave up 4 bases and V 0 bases, and 7 bases lay outside the gene matches. Germline V lookup: CDR1 SGDLS, CDR2 YYNGEE. CDR3 length equals 19 residues. CDR3 sequence: CASSVGGTSGGAGYNEQFF. CDR3 nucleotide sequence: TGTGCCAGCAGCGTAGGTGGGACTAGCGGGGGGGCAGGTTACAATGAGCAGTTCTTC.

This clone was detected only a few times. The chain uses TRBV12-3 or TRBV12-4 and TRBJ1-1, with 9 bases fitting TRBD1. The CDR3 extends over 12 amino acids. V was pared by 6 bases and J by 10 bases, with 6 bases of the junction left unmatched. The chain's CDR3 is CASRRTGAVAFF. The CDR3 DNA reads TGTGCCAGCAGAAGGACAGGGGCAGTAGCTTTCTTT.

The rearrangement links TRBV5-6 to TRBJ1-6, with 7 positions matching TRBD1. The CDR3 spans 15 residues. Germline V CDR1 and CDR2: SGHDT, YYEEEE. The V segment lost 4 bases and the J segment 6 bases; nucleotides outside the gene matches: 7. As DNA, the CDR3 is TGTGCCAGCAGCATACAGGGGAGAGGTAATTCACCCCTCCACTTT. Its protein product is CASSIQGRGNSPLHF.

This chain connects TRBV10-3 to TRBJ1-2; 8 bases are shared with TRBD1. V shed 2 bases and J 7 bases; nucleotides not matched to a gene: 0. The CDR3 runs to 12 residues. The germline V gene encodes CDR1 ENHRY and CDR2 SYGVKD. The CDR3 here is CAISEDRGGYTF. Here the CDR3 DNA reads TGTGCCATCAGTGAGGACAGGGGTGGCTACACCTTC.

This chain links TRBV28 with TRBJ2-7, with 7 bases matching TRBD2. The V gene end was trimmed by 3 bases and the J gene end by 3 bases; junction bases not matched to a gene: 5. Germline values: CDR1 MDHEN, CDR2 SYDVKM. CDR3 length: 14 amino acids. The CDR3 DNA follows: TGTGCCAGCAGTTTGGGAGGGACGGTCTACGAGCAGTACTTC. Translation: CASSLGGTVYEQYF.

The chain combines TRBV18 with TRBJ2-3; D call uncertain. The CDR3 runs to 14 residues. Germline V gene lookup returns CDR1 KGHSH and CDR2 LQKENI. The V and J ends lost 2 bases and 4 bases respectively, with 10 bases between them. The CDR3 sequence: CASSPDLAADTQYF. CDR3 coding DNA: TGTGCCAGCTCACCAGACTTAGCTGCAGATACGCAGTATTTT.

The chain is built from TRBV3-1 (or the pseudogene TRBV3-2) and TRBJ2-3; D is possibly TRBD2 (6 bases). The V end was cut by 6 bases, the J end by 0 bases, with 10 bases between. Germline V lookup: CDR1 LGHDT, CDR2 YNNKEL (reference sequence). This CDR3 region has 14 residues. CDR3 DNA sequence: TGTGCCAGCAGTGCGGGGTGGAGCACAGATACGCAGTATTTT. As protein: CASSAGWSTDTQYF.

This clone occurred a few times. This chain uses TRBV6-5 with TRBJ2-7; 9 nucleotides line up with TRBD1. The junction had 9 bases not matched to a gene; V was cut back by 4 bases and J by 11 bases. Germline CDR1 MNHEY, CDR2 SVGAGI. The CDR3 runs 13 residues. Here the CDR3 reads CASSSGTGLPKYF. CDR3 bases: TGTGCCAGCAGTTCCGGGACAGGGCTCCCGAAGTACTTC.

The chain is built from TRBV6-4 and TRBJ1-1; TRBD1 might be the D (5 bases). V was cut by 6 bases and J by 1 base, with 12 bases left in between. Per the germline V gene, CDR1 is MRHNA and CDR2 is SNTAGT. The CDR3 totals 14 residues. Written as DNA, the CDR3 is TGTGCCAGCAGGGGGACTGATTCGAACACTGAAGCTTTCTTT. Translating it yields CASRGTDSNTEAFF.

The gene calls are TRBV19 and TRBJ1-4; TRBD1 matches at 8 bases. CDR3 length equals 17 residues. In germline, CDR1 is LNHDA, CDR2 SQIVND (reference sequence). J lost 1 base, V lost 10 bases, and 14 bases had no gene match. CDR3 bases: TGTGCCAATAATAGGACAGGGACGCTGGAAACTAATGAAAAACTGTTTTTT. Protein product: CANNRTGTLETNEKLFF. Drawing the rest from reference TRBV19 and TRBJ1-4, the complete variable domain is DGGITQSPKYLFRKEGQNVTLSCEQNLNHDAMYWYRQDPGQGLRLIYYSQIVNDFQKGDIAEGYSVSREKKESFPLTVTSAQKNPTAFYLCANNRTGTLETNEKLFFGSGTQLSVL.

The chain is built from TRBV29-1 and TRBJ2-5; D not resolved. Germline V gene data show CDR1 as SQVTM and CDR2 as ANQGSEA. This CDR3 is built from 13 residues. The V end lost 2 bases, the J end lost 1 base, and 8 bases lay between the germline ends. CDR3 bases: TGCAGCGTTGAATGGGCAGGCCAAGAGACCCAGTACTTC. It is translated as CSVEWAGQETQYF.

This chain links TRBV16 with TRBJ1-5; D perhaps matches TRBD1 (5 bases). The CDR3 consists of 16 residues. The germline V and J ends were trimmed by 6 bases and 3 bases, with 18 bases remaining between them. Germline CDR1 is KGHSY and CDR2 is FQNENV. This CDR3 reads CASSPGNGRDNQPQHF. In DNA, the CDR3 is TGTGCCAGCAGTCCCGGTAATGGCAGGGACAATCAGCCCCAGCATTTT.